The sequence of this T cell receptor beta chain was determined in a study of control samples from healthy donors and cancer patients. Method: immunoSEQ multiplex PCR; TCRdb's copy keeps in-frame clones and lacks some. The profile covers about 140,000 clones, with about 90% appearing a single time and approximately 6.8% taken by the ten largest. CDR1 is LGHDT, CDR2 YNNKEL, per germline (reference sequence). This CDR3 contains 13 residues. Trimming took 8 bases from V and 0 from J, leaving 5 bases between them. The sequence derives from a young man in good health. The sequenced material came from blood. V and J are TRBV3-1 (or the pseudogene TRBV3-2) and TRBJ2-6; unclear D gene. CDR3: CASASSGANVLTF. The DNA for the CDR3 is TGTGCCAGCGCCAGCTCTGGGGCCAACGTCCTGACTTTC.